The clone carrying this T cell receptor beta chain was counted between two and nine times. What it recognizes is unknown. The sample originates from a study of cytomegalovirus exposure and HLA in healthy donors. Across the whole study: In a later analysis, it was reported that the 110 or so validation repertoires had been produced on the same platform as the 500 to 750 repertoires belonging to the first cohort.

Study-wide results and limits: Specificity for CMV antigens was confirmed in vitro for a few of the CMV-associated chains.

Measured with immunoSEQ multiplex PCR; TCRdb has only the in-frame clones, and not every one. The profile shows fewer than 120,000 clones, roughly 90% of them singletons. This CDR3 region has 14 residues. Germline CDR1 is SNHLY and CDR2 is FYNNEI. Trimming took 7 bases from V and 7 from J; bases not matched to a gene: 10. This sequence joins TRBV2 and TRBJ1-5; 7 nucleotides agree with TRBD1. Sequenced material: PBMCs. The TCR originated in a woman aged 25-40 years in good health and CMV-seropositive. Here the CDR3 reads CASNEGAPGQPQHF. The CDR3 DNA follows: TGTGCCAGCAATGAGGGGGCGCCCGGCCAGCCCCAGCATTTT. Supplemented by reference TRBV2 and TRBJ1-5, the full variable domain reads EPEVTQTPSHQVTQMGQEVILRCVPISNHLYFYWYRQILGQKVEFLVSFYNNEISEKSEIFDDQFSVERPDGSNFTLKIRSTKLEDSAMYFCASNEGAPGQPQHFGDGTRLSIL.